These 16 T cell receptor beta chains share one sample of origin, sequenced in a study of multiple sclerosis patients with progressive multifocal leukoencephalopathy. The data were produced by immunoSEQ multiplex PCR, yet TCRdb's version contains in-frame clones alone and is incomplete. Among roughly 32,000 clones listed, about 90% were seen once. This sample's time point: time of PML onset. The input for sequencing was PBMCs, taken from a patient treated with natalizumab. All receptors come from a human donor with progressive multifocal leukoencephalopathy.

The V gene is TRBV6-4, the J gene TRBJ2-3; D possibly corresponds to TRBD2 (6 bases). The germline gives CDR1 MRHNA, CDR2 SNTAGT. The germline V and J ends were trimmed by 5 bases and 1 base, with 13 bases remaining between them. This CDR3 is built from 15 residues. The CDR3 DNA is TGTGCCAGCAGTACCGGGACTTCACGCACAGATACGCAGTATTTT. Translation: CASSTGTSRTDTQYF.

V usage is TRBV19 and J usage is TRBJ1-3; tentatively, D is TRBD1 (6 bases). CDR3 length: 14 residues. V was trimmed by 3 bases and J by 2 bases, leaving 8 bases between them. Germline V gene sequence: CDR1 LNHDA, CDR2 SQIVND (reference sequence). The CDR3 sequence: CASSMAGAGNTIYF. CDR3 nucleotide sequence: TGTGCCAGTAGTATGGCAGGGGCTGGAAACACCATATATTTT. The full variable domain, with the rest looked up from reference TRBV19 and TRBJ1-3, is DGGITQSPKYLFRKEGQNVTLSCEQNLNHDAMYWYRQDPGQGLRLIYYSQIVNDFQKGDIAEGYSVSREKKESFPLTVTSAQKNPTAFYLCASSMAGAGNTIYFGEGSWLTVV.

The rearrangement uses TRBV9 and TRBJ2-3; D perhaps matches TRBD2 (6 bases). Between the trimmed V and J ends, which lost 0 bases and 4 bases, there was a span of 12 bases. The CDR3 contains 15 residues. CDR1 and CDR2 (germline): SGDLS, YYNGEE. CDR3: CASSVESGRSDTQYF. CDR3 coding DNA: TGTGCCAGCAGCGTAGAGTCAGGGAGGTCAGATACGCAGTATTTT.

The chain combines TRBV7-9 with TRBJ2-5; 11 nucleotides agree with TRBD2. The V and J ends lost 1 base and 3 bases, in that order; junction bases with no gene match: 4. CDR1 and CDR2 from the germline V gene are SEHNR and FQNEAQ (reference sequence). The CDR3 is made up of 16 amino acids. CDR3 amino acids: CASSLVAGGGKETQYF. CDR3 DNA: TGTGCCAGCAGCTTAGTAGCGGGAGGGGGAAAAGAGACCCAGTACTTC.

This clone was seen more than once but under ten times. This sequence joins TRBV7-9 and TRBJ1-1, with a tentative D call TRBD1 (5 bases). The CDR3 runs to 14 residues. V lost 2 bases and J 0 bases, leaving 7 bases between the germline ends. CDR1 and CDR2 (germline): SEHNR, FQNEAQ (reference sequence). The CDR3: CASSLQGMNTEAFF. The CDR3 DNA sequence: TGTGCCAGCAGCTTACAGGGAATGAACACTGAAGCTTTCTTT.

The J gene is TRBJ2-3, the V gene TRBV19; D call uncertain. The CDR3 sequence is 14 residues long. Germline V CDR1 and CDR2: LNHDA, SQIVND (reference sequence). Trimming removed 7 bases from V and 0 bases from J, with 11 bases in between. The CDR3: CASKSTASTDTQYF. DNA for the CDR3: TGTGCCAGTAAATCAACAGCTAGCACAGATACGCAGTATTTT. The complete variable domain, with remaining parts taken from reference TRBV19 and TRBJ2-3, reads DGGITQSPKYLFRKEGQNVTLSCEQNLNHDAMYWYRQDPGQGLRLIYYSQIVNDFQKGDIAEGYSVSREKKESFPLTVTSAQKNPTAFYLCASKSTASTDTQYFGPGTRLTVL.

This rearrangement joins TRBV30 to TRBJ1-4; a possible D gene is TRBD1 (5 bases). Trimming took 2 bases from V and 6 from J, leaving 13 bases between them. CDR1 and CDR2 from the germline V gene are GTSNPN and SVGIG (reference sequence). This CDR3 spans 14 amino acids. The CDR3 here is CAWSKGMGYEKLFF. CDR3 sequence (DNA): TGTGCCTGGAGTAAGGGGATGGGGTATGAAAAACTGTTTTTT.

The CDR3 DNA sequence: TGTGCCAGCAGCTCGCTGGCCCTGAGCTCCTACGAGCAGTACTTC. Protein product: CASSSLALSSYEQYF. The chain has TRBV7-8 and TRBJ2-7; D call uncertain. The germline V gene has CDR1 SGHVS and CDR2 FQNEAQ. The V gene lost 4 bases and the J gene lost 0 bases, with 13 bases spanning the gap. The length of the CDR3 is 15 residues. Full variable domain (remainder filled in from reference TRBV7-8 and TRBJ2-7): GAGVSQSPRYKVAKRGQDVALRCDPISGHVSLFWYQQALGQGPEFLTYFQNEAQLDKSGLPSDRFFAERPEGSVSTLKIQRTQQEDSAVYLCASSSLALSSYEQYFGPGTRLTVT.

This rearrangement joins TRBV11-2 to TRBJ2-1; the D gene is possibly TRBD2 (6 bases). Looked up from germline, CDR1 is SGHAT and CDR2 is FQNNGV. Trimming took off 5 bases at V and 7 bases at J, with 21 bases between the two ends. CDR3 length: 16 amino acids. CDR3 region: CASSDWDSNPVNEQFF. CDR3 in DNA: TGTGCCAGCAGCGACTGGGACTCTAACCCCGTTAATGAGCAGTTCTTC.

In DNA form, the CDR3 reads TGTGCCAGCAGCTTGGGGGGGTCCCACAATGAGCAGTTCTTC. Its translation: CASSLGGSHNEQFF. V gene TRBV11-3 combines with J gene TRBJ2-1; 7 bases fit TRBD2. Trimming at V came to 3 bases and at J to 5 bases, leaving 4 bases not matched to a gene. CDR1 and CDR2 from the germline V gene are SGHNT and YENEEA. The CDR3 has 14 amino acids.

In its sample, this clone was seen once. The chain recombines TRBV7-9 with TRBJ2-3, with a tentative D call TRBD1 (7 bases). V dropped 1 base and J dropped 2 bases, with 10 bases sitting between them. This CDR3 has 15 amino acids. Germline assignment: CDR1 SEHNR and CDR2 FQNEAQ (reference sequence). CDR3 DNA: TGTGCCAGCAGCTTAGGCAGGGGGGCCACAGATACGCAGTATTTT. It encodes CASSLGRGATDTQYF.

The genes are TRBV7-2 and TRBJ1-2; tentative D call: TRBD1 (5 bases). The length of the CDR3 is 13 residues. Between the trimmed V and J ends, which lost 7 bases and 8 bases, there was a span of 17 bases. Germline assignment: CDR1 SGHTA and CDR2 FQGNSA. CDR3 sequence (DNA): TGTGCCAGCACCCCGGGACCCACGGGCGGCTACACCTTC. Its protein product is CASTPGPTGGYTF.

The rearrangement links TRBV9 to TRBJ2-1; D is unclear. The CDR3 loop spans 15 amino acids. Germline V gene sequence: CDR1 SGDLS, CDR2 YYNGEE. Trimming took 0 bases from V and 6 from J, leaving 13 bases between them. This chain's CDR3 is CASSVGGGVANEQFF. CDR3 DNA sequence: TGTGCCAGCAGCGTAGGGGGTGGGGTAGCCAATGAGCAGTTCTTC.

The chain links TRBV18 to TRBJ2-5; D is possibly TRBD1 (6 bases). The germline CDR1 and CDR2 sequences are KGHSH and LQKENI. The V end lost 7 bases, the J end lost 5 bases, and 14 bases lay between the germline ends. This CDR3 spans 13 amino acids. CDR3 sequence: CASYRVTGETQYF. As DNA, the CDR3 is TGTGCCAGCTACCGGGTAACAGGGGAGACCCAGTACTTC.

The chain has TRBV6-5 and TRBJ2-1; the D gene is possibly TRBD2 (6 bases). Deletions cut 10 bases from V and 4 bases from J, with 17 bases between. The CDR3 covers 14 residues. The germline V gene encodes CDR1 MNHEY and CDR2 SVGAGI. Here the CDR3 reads CATSRGSGYNEQFF. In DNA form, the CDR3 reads TGTGCCACCTCACGTGGTAGCGGTTACAATGAGCAGTTCTTC.

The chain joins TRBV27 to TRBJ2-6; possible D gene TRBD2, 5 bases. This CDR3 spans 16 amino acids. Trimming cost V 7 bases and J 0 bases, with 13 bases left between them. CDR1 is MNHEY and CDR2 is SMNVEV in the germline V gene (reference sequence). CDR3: CASTILGSSGANVLTF. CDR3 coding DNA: TGTGCCAGCACCATTCTAGGGAGCTCTGGGGCCAACGTCCTGACTTTC.